Listed below are T cell receptor beta chains from one sample, sequenced in a study of shared clonotypes between healthy human individuals. TCRdb's table, derived via immunoSEQ multiplex PCR, lists solely in-frame clones and lacks some. Of over 1.4 million clones detected, around 95% appear once; the ten largest clones hold 1% to 1.5%. Input material: naive CD4+ T cells sorted from blood. All receptors derive from a man aged 25 to 45 in good health. The CDR3 runs from the conserved cysteine through the conserved F or W. Each record gives: J gene, clone size, D gene, V gene, CDR3 length, CDR3 protein, CDR3 DNA. D genes are given only for firm matches. Rows may omit the clone size; those that give it use once, few, many or a size class.

J: TRBJ1-1
size: .
D: TRBD1
V: TRBV5-4
length: 15
CDR3: CASSWAQGANTEAFF
DNA: TGTGCCAGCAGCTGGGCCCAGGGGGCGAACACTGAAGCTTTCTTT

J: TRBJ1-3
size: once
D: .
V: TRBV5-1
length: 16
CDR3: CASSIRVAGPGNTIYF
DNA: TGCGCCAGCAGCATCAGGGTTGCCGGCCCTGGAAACACCATATATTTT

J: TRBJ2-2
size: .
D: .
V: TRBV27
length: 14
CDR3: CASSPLQRTGELFF
DNA: TGTGCCAGCAGTCCCTTACAAAGAACCGGGGAGCTGTTTTTT

J: TRBJ1-2
size: .
D: .
V: TRBV28
length: 16
CDR3: CASSLRGWETIYGYTF
DNA: TGTGCCAGCAGTTTACGGGGGTGGGAGACTATCTATGGCTACACCTTC

J: TRBJ2-3
size: .
D: .
V: TRBV2
length: 14
CDR3: CASSVRQSTDTQYF
DNA: TGTGCCAGCAGTGTGAGACAGAGCACAGATACGCAGTATTTT

J: TRBJ1-1
size: .
D: .
V: TRBV29-1
length: 14
CDR3: CSVTGKYSNTEAFF
DNA: TGCAGCGTCACAGGGAAATATTCGAACACTGAAGCTTTCTTT

J: TRBJ2-3
size: .
D: .
V: TRBV7-3
length: 16
CDR3: CASSFRPWTNTDTQYF
DNA: TGTGCCAGCAGCTTTCGTCCCTGGACTAACACAGATACGCAGTATTTT

J: TRBJ1-3
size: once
D: .
V: TRBV9
length: 16
CDR3: CASSFTGGDSGNTIYF
DNA: TGTGCCAGCAGCTTCACTGGAGGGGACTCTGGAAACACCATATATTTT

J: TRBJ2-3
size: .
D: .
V: TRBV5-1
length: 16
CDR3: CASSWPNLASTDTQYF
DNA: TGCGCCAGCAGCTGGCCGAATCTAGCGAGCACAGATACGCAGTATTTT

J: TRBJ2-6
size: .
D: .
V: TRBV2
length: 14
CDR3: CASSAGRGANVLTF
DNA: TGTGCCAGCAGTGCGGGTCGGGGGGCCAACGTCCTGACTTTC

J: TRBJ2-3
size: .
D: TRBD1
V: TRBV5-1
length: 14
CDR3: CASSLDTPGGTQYF
DNA: TGCGCCAGCAGCTTGGATACCCCAGGGGGTACGCAGTATTTT

J: TRBJ2-1
size: once
D: TRBD2
V: TRBV9
length: 16
CDR3: CASSIVAGVEFREQFF
DNA: TGTGCCAGCAGCATTGTAGCGGGAGTCGAATTCCGTGAGCAGTTCTTC

J: TRBJ2-3
size: .
D: TRBD2
V: TRBV5-1
length: 17
CDR3: CASSLELAGGNTDTQYF
DNA: TGCGCCAGCAGCTTGGAACTAGCGGGAGGGAACACAGATACGCAGTATTTT

J: TRBJ2-3
size: .
D: .
V: TRBV29-1
length: 14
CDR3: CSVGFASFTDTQYF
DNA: TGCAGCGTTGGTTTCGCTAGCTTCACAGATACGCAGTATTTT

J: TRBJ2-1
size: .
D: .
V: TRBV18
length: 13
CDR3: CASSSNPGSEQFF
DNA: TGTGCCAGCTCATCGAACCCGGGGAGTGAGCAGTTCTTC

J: TRBJ2-5
size: .
D: TRBD1
V: TRBV19
length: 13
CDR3: CASSINRGETQYF
DNA: TGTGCCAGTAGTATCAACAGGGGAGAGACCCAGTACTTC

J: TRBJ2-2
size: .
D: .
V: TRBV7-9
length: 14
CDR3: CASSLSTNTGELFF
DNA: TGTGCCAGCAGCTTATCCACGAACACCGGGGAGCTGTTTTTT

J: TRBJ2-3
size: .
D: TRBD2
V: TRBV5-1
length: 17
CDR3: CASSLRTSGRGLDTQYF
DNA: TGCGCCAGCAGCCTGAGGACTAGCGGGAGAGGTCTAGATACGCAGTATTTT

J: TRBJ1-1
size: .
D: .
V: TRBV7-3
length: 13
CDR3: CASSLQGFTEAFF
DNA: TGTGCCAGCAGCTTACAGGGATTCACTGAAGCTTTCTTT

J: TRBJ2-7
size: once
D: TRBD2
V: TRBV4-3
length: 15
CDR3: CASSRVSGRAVQQYF
DNA: TGCGCCAGCAGCCGCGTCAGCGGGAGGGCCGTTCAGCAGTACTTC

J: TRBJ1-5
size: .
D: .
V: TRBV2
length: 13
CDR3: CASSNGVERPQHF
DNA: TGTGCCAGCAGTAACGGGGTTGAGCGGCCCCAGCATTTT

J: TRBJ2-1
size: .
D: TRBD2
V: TRBV4-1
length: 16
CDR3: CASSQESAGGVNEQFF
DNA: TGCGCCAGCAGCCAAGAGTCGGCGGGAGGGGTTAATGAGCAGTTCTTC

J: TRBJ2-7
size: .
D: .
V: TRBV28
length: 13
CDR3: CASRPPGRYEQYF
DNA: TGTGCCAGCAGACCGCCGGGACGCTACGAGCAGTACTTC

J: TRBJ2-1
size: .
D: .
V: TRBV25-1
length: 12
CDR3: CASSRISNEQFF
DNA: TGTGCCAGCTCCCGTATTTCGAATGAGCAGTTCTTC

J: TRBJ1-2
size: once
D: .
V: TRBV21-1
length: 13
CDR3: CASSRTRGHGYTF
DNA: TGTGCCAGCAGTAGGACCCGAGGACATGGCTACACCTTC

J: TRBJ2-2
size: .
D: .
V: TRBV29-1
length: 14
CDR3: CSVEFARNTGELFF
DNA: TGCAGCGTTGAATTCGCTAGGAACACCGGGGAGCTGTTTTTT

J: TRBJ1-5
size: .
D: .
V: TRBV5-8
length: 16
CDR3: CASSWAGPLNNQPQHF
DNA: TGTGCCAGCAGCTGGGCGGGGCCCTTGAACAATCAGCCCCAGCATTTT

J: TRBJ2-7
size: once
D: .
V: TRBV6-5
length: 15
CDR3: CASSPAGAGPYEQYF
DNA: TGTGCCAGCAGTCCCGCAGGGGCCGGTCCCTACGAGCAGTACTTC

J: TRBJ2-7
size: once
D: .
V: TRBV10-3
length: 13
CDR3: CAISRDKFYEQYF
DNA: TGTGCCATCAGCCGGGACAAGTTCTACGAGCAGTACTTC

J: TRBJ1-5
size: .
D: .
V: TRBV6-6
length: 16
CDR3: CASSPADSVSNQPQHF
DNA: TGTGCCAGCAGTCCCGCCGACAGCGTTTCCAATCAGCCCCAGCATTTT

J: TRBJ1-1
size: .
D: TRBD1
V: TRBV5-1
length: 14
CDR3: CASSRTGANTEAFF
DNA: TGCGCCAGCAGCCGGACAGGGGCGAACACTGAAGCTTTCTTT

J: TRBJ2-7
size: .
D: TRBD2
V: TRBV7-3
length: 15
CDR3: CASSPSGLADYEQYF
DNA: TGTGCCAGCAGCCCCTCGGGACTAGCGGACTACGAGCAGTACTTC